This T cell receptor (beta chain) was documented in a study of molecular identifiers for immune sequencing clone quantification (dated by TCRdb to 2017 to 2018). Some background on the complete study: For a replicate experiment, the RNA from either about 20,000 or 100,000 naive CD8 T cells was divided into five aliquots, and four of those aliquots went on to sequencing. This methods study used CD8 T cells to benchmark TCR RNA copy counting and molecular-identifier clustering-based TCR repertoire sequencing (MIDCIRS). Paper-wide results and their limitations: Naive libraries contained spiked-in Jurkat TCR RNA (roughly 10 copies' worth), which is not part of the donor repertoire. Spiked-in Jurkat TCR RNA equivalent to a single cell was reported to be detectable even among 850,000 to 1,000,000 naive CD8 T cells. Clones above 20 RNA copies held over 98% of molecules in CMV-specific effector cells but under 1% in naive cells. Approximately 3.3 recovered TCR RNA copies per cell were obtained by modeling, versus approximately 9 by digital PCR, implying a capture efficiency of about 30%. Highly expanded clone sizes could be underestimated if identical TCR molecules share a barcode. When barcode sub-clustering was left out, chimeric consensus sequences inflated TCR diversity, with chimeras reaching as high as 47%.

Points on this clonotype: Its cognate antigen has yet to be identified. No qualities accompany the bases; no much larger clone lies one base away.

To prepare the library, PCR was applied. Sequenced using a NextSeq 500. Preparation of bulk TCR libraries followed a previously described approach, with the TCR primers listed in Table S5. Total RNA was purified with the Qiagen AllPrep DNA/RNA kit. Before any analysis, reads coming from multiple sequencing runs of the same library were combined into one pool. From the authors' description of their analysis: Reads were retained only if the reads had an exact TCR constant sequence, and the retained reads were trimmed to 150 nt and grouped according to their 12-nt molecular barcodes. Reads in each barcode group were sub-clustered using a 15% Levenshtein threshold, and a quality-weighted consensus sequence was built for each RNA molecule. Non-functional sequences were discarded, and so were lower-count sequences lying one edit away from another sequence. Based on a fit of two negative binomial distributions, barcode sub-clusters having less than 20% of the maximum read count were discarded. TCRdb redid the processing of the public reads, applying fastp at Q25 and MiXCR, and retained in-frame beta chains. Every CDR3 protein is listed once, alongside the most common genes and DNA of its rows. TCRdb assigned the V and J calls; the authors' analysis was not used. The sample includes under 600,000 distinct CDR3 sequences, with approximately 25% observed a single time. Of the sample, just over 0.75% falls within the top ten clones.

Trimming accounts for 4 bases at V and 0 bases at J, while the number of junction bases matched to no gene is 10. Looking up the germline V gene yields CDR1 SGHVS and CDR2 FNYEAQ. The CDR3 has 19 amino acids, counting the end cysteine and phenylalanine. The sequence is cut down to CDR3 DNA, 57 bases in frame from base 1. Libraries of naive CD8 T cells were built from anywhere between roughly 18,000 and 1,000,000 sorted cells, with 10%, 30% or 50% of the purified RNA used. Naive CD8 T cells, defined as CD8+CD4-CCR7+CD45RA+, were FACS-sorted into RLT Plus buffer on a BD FACSAria II. Detection sensitivity was tested by spiking Jurkat RNA equal to 9 to 10 TCR copies' worth into samples containing roughly 19,000-1,100,000 naive CD8 T cells. CD8 T cells were enriched with RosetteSep CD8+ T Cell Enrichment Cocktail and Ficoll-Paque, followed by ACK red cell lysis.

This sequence uses TRBV7-6 and TRBJ1-4; 11 of the junction bases match TRBD1. Sequencing input: naive CD8+ T cells from blood, with Jurkat cell RNA spiked in. The cell subset or site label, read with the paper, signifies: FACS-sorted CD8+CD4-CCR7+CD45RA+ naive T cells. The clonotype originates from a human donor in good health. Some libraries in this study had Jurkat cell RNA spiked in. The CDR3 region has the sequence CASSSPRTGGSTTNEKLFF. The DNA sequence is given as TGTGCCAGCAGCTCACCGAGGACAGGGGGCTCTACAACTAATGAAAAACTGTTTTTT.